The sequence of this T cell receptor (beta chain) was determined in a study of blood T cell repertoires in COVID-19. Study-wide background: From T cells, B-cell-depleted T cells, or PBMCs came the material, which was cDNA or gDNA.

Clones were sequenced by immunoSEQ multiplex PCR, and TCRdb holds only the in-frame ones, with some missing. The sample has 150,000 to 200,000 clones; about 80% are singletons. Trimming pared 6 bases from V and 0 bases from J, leaving 9 bases between. There are 15 residues in the CDR3. The receptor was isolated from a man aged 35 to 55 who had recovered from COVID-19. The sequencing sample was made of PBMCs or T cells enriched from blood (not recorded which). The chain links TRBV23-1 to TRBJ2-6; D gene ambiguous. TRBV23-1 is an ORF, with its function uncertain. The CDR3 protein is CASRTFHSGANVLTF. CDR3 coding DNA: TGCGCCAGCAGAACATTCCACTCTGGGGCCAACGTCCTGACTTTC.